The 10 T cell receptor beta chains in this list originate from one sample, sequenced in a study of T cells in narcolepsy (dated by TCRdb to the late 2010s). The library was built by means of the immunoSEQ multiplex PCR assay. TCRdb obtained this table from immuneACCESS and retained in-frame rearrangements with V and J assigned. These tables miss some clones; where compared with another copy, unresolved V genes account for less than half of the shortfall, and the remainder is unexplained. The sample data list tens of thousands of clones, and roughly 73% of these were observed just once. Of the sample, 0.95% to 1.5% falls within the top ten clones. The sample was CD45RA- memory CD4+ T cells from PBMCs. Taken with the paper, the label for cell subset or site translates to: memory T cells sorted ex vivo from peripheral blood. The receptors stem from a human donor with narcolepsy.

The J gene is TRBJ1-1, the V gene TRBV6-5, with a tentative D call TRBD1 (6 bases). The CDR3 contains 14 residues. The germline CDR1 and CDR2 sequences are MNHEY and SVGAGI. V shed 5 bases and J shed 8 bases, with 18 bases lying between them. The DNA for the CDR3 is TGTGCCAGCAGTGTAGGGAGACAGGTGGGGGAAGCTTTCTTT. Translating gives CASSVGRQVGEAFF.

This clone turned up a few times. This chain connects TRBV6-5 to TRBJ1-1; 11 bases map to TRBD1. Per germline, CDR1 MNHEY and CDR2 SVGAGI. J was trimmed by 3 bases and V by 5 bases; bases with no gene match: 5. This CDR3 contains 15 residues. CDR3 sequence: CASSGQGAGDTEAFF. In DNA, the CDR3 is TGTGCCAGCAGTGGACAGGGGGCAGGGGACACTGAAGCTTTCTTT.

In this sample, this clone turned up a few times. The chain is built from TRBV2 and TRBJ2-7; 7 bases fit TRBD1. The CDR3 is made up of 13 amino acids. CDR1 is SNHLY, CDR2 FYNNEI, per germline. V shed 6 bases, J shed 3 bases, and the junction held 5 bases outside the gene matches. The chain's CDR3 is CASRPGTVYEQYF. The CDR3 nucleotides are TGTGCCAGCAGGCCCGGGACAGTCTACGAGCAGTACTTC.

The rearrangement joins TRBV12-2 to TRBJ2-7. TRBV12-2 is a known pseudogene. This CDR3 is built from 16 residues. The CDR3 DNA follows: TGTGCAAGTCGCTTAAAGATCACCCATCTCTCCTACGAGCAGTACTTC. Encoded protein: CASRLKITHLSYEQYF.

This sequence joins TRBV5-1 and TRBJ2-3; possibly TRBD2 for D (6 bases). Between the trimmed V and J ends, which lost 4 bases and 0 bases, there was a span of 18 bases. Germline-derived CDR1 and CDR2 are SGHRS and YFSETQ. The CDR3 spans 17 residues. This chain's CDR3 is CASSANRPSVSTDTQYF. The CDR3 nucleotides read TGCGCCAGCAGCGCAAATCGCCCTAGCGTAAGCACAGATACGCAGTATTTT.

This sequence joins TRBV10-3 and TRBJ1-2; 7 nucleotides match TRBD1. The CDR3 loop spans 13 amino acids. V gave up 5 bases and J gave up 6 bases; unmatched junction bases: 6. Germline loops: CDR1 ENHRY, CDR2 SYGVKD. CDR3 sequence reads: CAISSTGDHGYTF. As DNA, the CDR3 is TGTGCCATCAGTTCTACAGGGGATCATGGCTACACCTTC.

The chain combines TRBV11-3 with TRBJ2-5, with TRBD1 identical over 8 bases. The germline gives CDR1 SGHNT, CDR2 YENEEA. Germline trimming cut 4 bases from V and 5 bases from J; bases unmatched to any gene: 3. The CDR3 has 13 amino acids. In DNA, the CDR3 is TGTGCCAGCAGCTCCAACAGGGGGGAGACCCAGTACTTC. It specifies CASSSNRGETQYF.

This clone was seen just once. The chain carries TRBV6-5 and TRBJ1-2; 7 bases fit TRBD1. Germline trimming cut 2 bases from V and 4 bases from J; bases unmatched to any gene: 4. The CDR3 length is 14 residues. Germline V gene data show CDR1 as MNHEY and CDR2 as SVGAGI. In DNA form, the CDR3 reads TGTGCCAGCAGTTACGACAGGGCGCCCTATGGCTACACCTTC. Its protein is CASSYDRAPYGYTF.

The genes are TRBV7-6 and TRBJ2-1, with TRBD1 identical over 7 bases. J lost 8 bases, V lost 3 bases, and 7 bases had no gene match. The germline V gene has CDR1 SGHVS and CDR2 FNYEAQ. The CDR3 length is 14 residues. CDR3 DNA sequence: TGTGCCAGCAGCTTCGCAGCTCAGGGGGATGAGCAGTTCTTC. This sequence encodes CASSFAAQGDEQFF.

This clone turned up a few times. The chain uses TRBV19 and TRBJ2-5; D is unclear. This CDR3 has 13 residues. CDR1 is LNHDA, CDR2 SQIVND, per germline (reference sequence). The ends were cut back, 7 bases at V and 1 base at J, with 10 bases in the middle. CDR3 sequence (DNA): TGTGCCAGTAAAGTTCCCGGCCAAGAGACCCAGTACTTC. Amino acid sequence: CASKVPGQETQYF.